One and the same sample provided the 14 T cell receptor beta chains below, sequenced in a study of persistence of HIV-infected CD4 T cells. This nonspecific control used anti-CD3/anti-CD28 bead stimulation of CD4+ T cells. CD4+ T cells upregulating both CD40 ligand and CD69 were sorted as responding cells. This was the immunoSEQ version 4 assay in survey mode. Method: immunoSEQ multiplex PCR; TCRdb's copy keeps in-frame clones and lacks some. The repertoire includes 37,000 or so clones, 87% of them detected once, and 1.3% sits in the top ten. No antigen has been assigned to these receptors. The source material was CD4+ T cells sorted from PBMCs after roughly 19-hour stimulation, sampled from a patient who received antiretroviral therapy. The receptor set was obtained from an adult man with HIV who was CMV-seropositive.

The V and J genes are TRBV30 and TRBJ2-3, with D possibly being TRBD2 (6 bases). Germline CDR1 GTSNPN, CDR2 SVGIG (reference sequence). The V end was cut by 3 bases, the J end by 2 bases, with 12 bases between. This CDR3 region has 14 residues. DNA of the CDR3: TGTGCCTGGAGGGGGGACTTCTCCACAGATACGCAGTATTTT. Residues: CAWRGDFSTDTQYF.

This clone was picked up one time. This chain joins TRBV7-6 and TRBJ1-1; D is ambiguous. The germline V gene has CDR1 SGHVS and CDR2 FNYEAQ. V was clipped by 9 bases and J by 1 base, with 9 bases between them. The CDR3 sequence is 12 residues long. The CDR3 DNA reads TGTGCCAGTAGACAAGCGAACACTGAAGCTTTCTTT. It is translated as CASRQANTEAFF. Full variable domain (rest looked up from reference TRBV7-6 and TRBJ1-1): GAGVSQSPRYKVTKRGQDVALRCDPISGHVSLYWYRQALGQGPEFLTYFNYEAQQDKSGLPNDRFSAERPEGSISTLTIQRTEQRDSAMYRCASRQANTEAFFGQGTRLTVV.

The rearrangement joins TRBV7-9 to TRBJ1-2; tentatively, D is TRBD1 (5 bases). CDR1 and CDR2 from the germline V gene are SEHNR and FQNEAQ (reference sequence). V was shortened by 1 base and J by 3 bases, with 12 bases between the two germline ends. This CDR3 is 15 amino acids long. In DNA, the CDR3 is TGTGCCAGCAGCTTAGAAGTCGGAGGGGACTATGGCTACACCTTC. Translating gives CASSLEVGGDYGYTF.

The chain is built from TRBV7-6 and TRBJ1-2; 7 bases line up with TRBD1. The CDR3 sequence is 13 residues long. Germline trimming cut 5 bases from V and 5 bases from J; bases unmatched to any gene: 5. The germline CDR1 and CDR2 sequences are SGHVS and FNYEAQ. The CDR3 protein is CASSRDRVYGYTF. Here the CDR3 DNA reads TGTGCCAGCAGCCGCGACAGGGTTTATGGCTACACCTTC.

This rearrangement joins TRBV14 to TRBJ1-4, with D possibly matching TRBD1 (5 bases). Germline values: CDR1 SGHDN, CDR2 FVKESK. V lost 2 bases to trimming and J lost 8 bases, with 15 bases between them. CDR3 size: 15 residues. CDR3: CASSQRSTGGEKLFF. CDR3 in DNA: TGTGCCAGCAGCCAAAGATCAACAGGAGGAGAAAAACTGTTTTTT.

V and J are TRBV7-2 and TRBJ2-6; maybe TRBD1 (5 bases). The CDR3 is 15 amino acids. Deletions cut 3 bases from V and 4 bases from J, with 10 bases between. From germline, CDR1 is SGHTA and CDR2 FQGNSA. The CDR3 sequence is CASSLGRSGANVLTF. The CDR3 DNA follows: TGTGCCAGCAGCTTGGGGCGATCGGGGGCCAACGTCCTGACTTTC.

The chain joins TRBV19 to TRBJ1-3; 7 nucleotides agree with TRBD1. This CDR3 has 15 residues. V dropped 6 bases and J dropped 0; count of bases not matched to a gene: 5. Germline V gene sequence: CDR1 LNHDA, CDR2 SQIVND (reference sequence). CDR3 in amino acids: CASRSWDSSGNTIYF. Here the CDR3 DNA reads TGTGCCAGTAGATCCTGGGACAGCTCTGGAAACACCATATATTTT.

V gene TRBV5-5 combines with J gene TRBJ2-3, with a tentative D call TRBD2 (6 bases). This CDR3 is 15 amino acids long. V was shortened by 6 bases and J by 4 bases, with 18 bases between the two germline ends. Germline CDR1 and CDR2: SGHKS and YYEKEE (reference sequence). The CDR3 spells CASILQGGEADTQYF. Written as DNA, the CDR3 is TGTGCCAGCATTCTTCAGGGAGGAGAGGCAGATACGCAGTATTTT.

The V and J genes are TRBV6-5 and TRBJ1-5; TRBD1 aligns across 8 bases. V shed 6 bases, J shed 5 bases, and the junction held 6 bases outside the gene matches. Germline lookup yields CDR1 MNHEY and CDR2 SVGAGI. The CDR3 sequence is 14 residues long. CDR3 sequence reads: CASRDRDFYQPQHF. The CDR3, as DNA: TGTGCCAGCAGGGACAGGGATTTCTATCAGCCCCAGCATTTT.

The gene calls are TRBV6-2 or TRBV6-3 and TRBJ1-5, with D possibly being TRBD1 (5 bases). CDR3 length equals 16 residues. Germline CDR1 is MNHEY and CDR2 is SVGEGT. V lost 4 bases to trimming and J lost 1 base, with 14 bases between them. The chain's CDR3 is CASSSYAGLSNQPQHF. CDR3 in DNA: TGTGCCAGCAGTTCCTACGCAGGGCTCAGCAATCAGCCCCAGCATTTT.

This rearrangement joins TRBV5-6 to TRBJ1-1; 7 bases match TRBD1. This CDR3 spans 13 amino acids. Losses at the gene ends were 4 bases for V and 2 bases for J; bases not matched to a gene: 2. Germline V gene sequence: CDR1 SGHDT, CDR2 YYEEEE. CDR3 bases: TGTGCCAGCAGCAGACAGGGAAACACTGAAGCTTTCTTT. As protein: CASSRQGNTEAFF.

The CDR3 DNA sequence: TGTGCCAGCGTTCAGGGACAGGCGCCAGGGGATGAGCAGTTCTTC. It translates to CASVQGQAPGDEQFF. The gene calls are TRBV25-1 and TRBJ2-1, with 8 bases fitting TRBD1. CDR1 and CDR2 from the germline V gene are MGHDK and SYGVNS. V lost 8 bases and J lost 8; bases outside the gene matches: 14. This CDR3 has 15 amino acids. The complete variable domain, with remaining parts taken from reference TRBV25-1 and TRBJ2-1, reads EADIYQTPRYLVIGTGKKITLECSQTMGHDKMYWYQQDPGMELHLIHYSYGVNSTEKGDLSSESTVSRIRTEHFPLTLESARPSHTSQYLCASVQGQAPGDEQFFGPGTRLTVL.

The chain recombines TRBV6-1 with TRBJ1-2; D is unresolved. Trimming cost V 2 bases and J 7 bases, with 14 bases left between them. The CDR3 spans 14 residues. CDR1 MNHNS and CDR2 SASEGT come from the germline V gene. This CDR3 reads CASSERTVSSGYTF. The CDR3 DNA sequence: TGTGCCAGCAGTGAACGAACAGTATCTTCTGGCTACACCTTC.

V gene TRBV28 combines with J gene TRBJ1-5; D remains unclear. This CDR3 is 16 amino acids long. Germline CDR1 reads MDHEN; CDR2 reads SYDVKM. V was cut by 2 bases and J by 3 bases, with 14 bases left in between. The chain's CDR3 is CASSLDSVSYNQPQHF. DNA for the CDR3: TGTGCCAGCAGTTTAGATTCGGTTAGCTACAATCAGCCCCAGCATTTT.